One sample yielded the 18 T cell receptor beta chains listed below, sequenced in a study of T-cell memory formation after mild COVID-19. A single record per CDR3 protein comes from TCRdb applying MiXCR to the 5' RACE reads. The repertoire holds under 200,000 distinct CDR3 sequences, approximately 10% seen once, with approximately 4% in the top ten. Sequenced sample: PBMCs or a T cell subset sorted from them (not recorded which). The source of these receptors is a young man who had mild COVID-19 (a few samples of this study predate the infection). Cell type and time point are not known.

This clonotype was recorded a few times. The chain combines TRBV4-1 with TRBJ1-1; 11 bases are shared with TRBD1. V was pared by 4 bases and J by 4 bases, with 8 bases of the junction left unmatched. Germline loops: CDR1 MGHRA, CDR2 YSYEKL. This CDR3 is 16 amino acids long. CDR3 residues: CASSPRTGGRGTEAFF. Written as DNA, the CDR3 is TGCGCCAGCAGCCCTCGGACAGGGGGCAGGGGCACTGAAGCTTTCTTT.

This clonotype was seen more than once but under ten times. The J gene is TRBJ2-3, the V gene TRBV4-1; 9 bases line up with TRBD2. The CDR3 totals 16 residues. Trimming removed 1 base from V and 1 base from J; junction bases left unmatched: 3. The V gene's germline CDR1 is MGHRA and CDR2 YSYEKL. The CDR3 nucleotides read TGCGCCAGCAGCCAAGGGCCTAGCGGGGGCACAGATACGCAGTATTTT. This translates into CASSQGPSGGTDTQYF.

Many counts were recorded for this clonotype. V usage is TRBV5-1 and J usage is TRBJ2-7; 7 bases are a match to TRBD2. The junction had 5 bases not matched to a gene; V was cut back by 4 bases and J by 7 bases. The CDR3 is 12 amino acids. CDR1 and CDR2 from the germline V gene are SGHRS and YFSETQ. CDR3 protein: CASSPLGGEQYF. DNA of the CDR3: TGCGCCAGCAGCCCCCTGGGGGGGGAGCAGTACTTC.

This clonotype has more than one count but fewer than ten. The chain uses TRBV7-2 and TRBJ1-3; D unclear. CDR3 size: 13 residues. Per germline, CDR1 SGHTA and CDR2 FQGNSA. Trimming stripped 5 bases from V and 4 bases from J, with 9 bases between. In nucleotides, the CDR3 is TGTGCCAGCAGCAGGGAAGCCGGAAACACCATATATTTT. It is translated as CASSREAGNTIYF. The full variable domain, its missing parts supplied by reference TRBV7-2 and TRBJ1-3, is GAGVSQSPSNKVTEKGKDVELRCDPISGHTALYWYRQSLGQGLEFLIYFQGNSAPDKSGLPSDRFSAERTGGSVSTLTIQRTQQEDSAVYLCASSREAGNTIYFGEGSWLTVV.

This clonotype was found many times. This rearrangement joins TRBV7-2 to TRBJ2-7; 7 positions agree with TRBD2. V shed 8 bases and J 2 bases; nucleotides not matched to a gene: 3. CDR3 size: 12 residues. Germline V gene lookup returns CDR1 SGHTA and CDR2 FQGNSA. CDR3 bases: TGTGCCAGCCGGGACTATCCCTACGAGCAGTACTTC. Amino acids: CASRDYPYEQYF.

In this sample, this clonotype turned up a few times. The V gene is TRBV5-1, the J gene TRBJ2-4, with D possibly called TRBD1 or TRBD2 (7 bases each). The germline V and J ends were trimmed by 7 bases and 7 bases, with 15 bases remaining between them. The CDR3 loop spans 13 amino acids. Per germline, CDR1 SGHRS and CDR2 YFSETQ. The CDR3 loop reads CASAAGGENIQYF. CDR3 DNA sequence: TGCGCCAGCGCCGCAGGGGGGGAGAACATTCAGTACTTC.

V usage is TRBV20-1 and J usage is TRBJ1-1; D not certain. The germline V gene has CDR1 DFQATT and CDR2 SNEGSKA (reference sequence). The V gene lost 2 bases and the J gene lost 4 bases, with 2 bases spanning the gap. The CDR3 is 10 residues long. CDR3 amino acids: CSARFTEAFF. DNA of the CDR3: TGCAGTGCTAGATTCACTGAAGCTTTCTTT.

The chain uses TRBV6-2 or TRBV6-3 and TRBJ1-1; TRBD1 agrees at 12 bases. CDR1 and CDR2 (germline): MNHEY, SVGEGT. With 5 bases clipped from V and 5 bases from J, the junction kept 6 bases outside the gene matches. The CDR3 covers 15 residues. CDR3 amino acids: CASSEGTGGRTEAFF. The DNA for the CDR3 is TGTGCCAGCAGTGAGGGGACAGGGGGCAGGACTGAAGCTTTCTTT.

This sequence joins TRBV12-3 or TRBV12-4 and TRBJ2-3; 13 bases line up with TRBD2. The CDR3 runs to 15 residues. The V gene end was trimmed by 4 bases and the J gene end by 8 bases; junction bases not matched to a gene: 6. CDR3 in DNA: TGTGCCAGCAGTTCCAGGACTAGCGGGGGATCTACGCAGTATTTT. This gives the protein CASSSRTSGGSTQYF.

The CDR3 here is CASSRPGQGLTDTQYF. CDR3 nucleotide sequence: TGCGCCAGCAGCCGACCGGGACAGGGCCTCACAGATACGCAGTATTTT. The chain employs TRBV5-1 and TRBJ2-3; TRBD1 agrees at 9 bases. J gave up 2 bases and V 4 bases, and 8 bases lay outside the gene matches. There are 16 residues in the CDR3. Germline-derived CDR1 and CDR2 are SGHRS and YFSETQ.

This clonotype was seen only a few times. The chain links TRBV5-6 to TRBJ1-2; no definite D call. V gave up 0 bases and J gave up 5 bases, with 17 bases separating them. The germline V gene encodes CDR1 SGHDT and CDR2 YYEEEE. The CDR3 is 16 amino acids. As DNA, the CDR3 is TGTGCCAGCAGCTTGGAAAGGGAAGTTCTCCATTATGGCTACACCTTC. Translated, it gives CASSLEREVLHYGYTF.

This clonotype was seen more than once but under ten times. The chain is built from TRBV5-1 and TRBJ2-6; TRBD1 matches 7 bases. This CDR3 contains 17 residues. Looked up from germline, CDR1 is SGHRS and CDR2 is YFSETQ. V trimming: 7 bases; J trimming: 0 bases; junction bases outside the gene matches: 10. The CDR3 loop is CASALQGLNSGANVLTF. CDR3 DNA sequence: TGCGCCAGCGCATTACAGGGGCTCAACTCTGGGGCCAACGTCCTGACTTTC. Filled out from reference TRBV5-1 and TRBJ2-6, the complete variable domain reads KAGVTQTPRYLIKTRGQQVTLSCSPISGHRSVSWYQQTPGQGLQFLFEYFSETQRNKGNFPGRFSGRQFSNSRSEMNVSTLELGDSALYLCASALQGLNSGANVLTFGAGSRLTVL.

The gene calls are TRBV28 and TRBJ1-1, with 8 bases fitting TRBD1. V was clipped by 2 bases and J by 7 bases; unmatched bases: 3. CDR1 and CDR2 from the germline V gene are MDHEN and SYDVKM. This CDR3 region has 13 residues. The CDR3 reads CASSLGQGFEAFF. CDR3 DNA sequence: TGTGCCAGCAGTTTAGGACAGGGTTTTGAAGCTTTCTTT.

This clonotype turned up a few times. V usage is TRBV7-9 and J usage is TRBJ2-6, with D unresolved. The CDR3 consists of 16 residues. Germline lookup yields CDR1 SEHNR and CDR2 FQNEAQ (reference sequence). The V end lost 1 base, the J end lost 3 bases, and 10 bases lay between the germline ends. CDR3: CASSLGRALGANVLTF. The CDR3, as DNA: TGTGCCAGCAGCTTAGGACGGGCTCTTGGGGCCAACGTCCTGACTTTC.

This clonotype was picked up a small number of times. V and J are TRBV5-1 and TRBJ2-3, with D unclear. This CDR3 comprises 16 residues. In germline, CDR1 is SGHRS, CDR2 YFSETQ. V lost 0 bases and J lost 2, with 13 bases in between. CDR3 sequence (DNA): TGCGCCAGCAGCTTGGATGCCGGACGGTACACAGATACGCAGTATTTT. Translated, it gives CASSLDAGRYTDTQYF.

The sample holds a few counts of this clonotype. The J gene is TRBJ2-2, the V gene TRBV5-6; D gene unclear. Trimming removed 0 bases at V and 1 base at J, with 4 bases between. Looked up from germline, CDR1 is SGHDT and CDR2 is YYEEEE. The CDR3 sequence is 14 residues long. As DNA, the CDR3 is TGTGCCAGCAGCTTGGACGTGAACACCGGGGAGCTGTTTTTT. This translates into CASSLDVNTGELFF.

This clonotype was counted only a few times. The gene calls are TRBV12-3 or TRBV12-4 and TRBJ1-6; D perhaps matches TRBD1 (6 bases). The CDR3 totals 14 residues. The germline V and J ends were trimmed by 8 bases and 6 bases, with 14 bases remaining between them. The CDR3 DNA reads as TGTGCCAGCGCAGCAAACAGGGCTAATTCACCCCTCCACTTT. It encodes CASAANRANSPLHF.

The chain recombines TRBV20-1 with TRBJ1-5; D not certain. This CDR3 spans 14 amino acids. Trimming stripped 4 bases from V and 4 bases from J, with 14 bases between. Germline values: CDR1 DFQATT, CDR2 SNEGSKA (reference sequence). DNA for the CDR3: TGCAGTGCTAATGTCGTGGGCGGTAATCAGCCCCAGCATTTT. As protein: CSANVVGGNQPQHF.